This TCR beta chain was documented in a study of cytomegalovirus exposure and HLA in healthy donors. PCR employed 60 Vbeta and 13 Jbeta primers. TCRdb's table, derived via immunoSEQ multiplex PCR, lists solely in-frame clones and lacks some. This sample has roughly 110,000 clones, with around three quarters found just once. CDR1 and CDR2 (germline): LGHNA, YSLEER. CDR3 length: 18 residues. After removal of 0 bases from V and 1 base from J, the junction contained 11 bases not matched to a gene. General study results and limits: Segments of the TCR beta V type were, in most cases, productive about 87% or about 30% of the time in an earlier analysis. In vitro confirmation showed three CMV-associated chains to be CMV antigen specific.

As concerns this clone: No antigen is known for it.

The rearrangement joins TRBV4-3 to TRBJ2-7, with TRBD1 matching 8 bases. The specimen was PBMCs. The receptor comes from a man aged 35 to 55 in good health and CMV-seropositive. CDR3 bases: TGCGCCAGCAGCCAAGACTTCCTCTTGCGACAGGGGTCCTACGAGCAGTACTTC. It codes for CASSQDFLLRQGSYEQYF.